Listed below are T cell receptor beta chains from one sample, sequenced in a study of identical twins. TCRdb analysed the 5' RACE reads with MiXCR anew, one entry per CDR3 protein. The table includes 500,000 or so distinct CDR3 sequences, 13% to 15% detected once. This sample also appeared in a second study, on yellow fever vaccine responses in identical twins.

Sequenced sample: CD4+ T cells sorted from blood. The receptors were gathered from a woman aged 18-29 years in good health. Each CDR3 is given with its conserved first and last residue. A D gene is named only where the DNA matches it firmly. Clone size is not always given. Where it is, it says once, few, many or a class for expanded clones.

D gene: TRBD2; V gene: TRBV6-1; J gene: TRBJ2-7; CDR3 length: 14; clone size: NA; CDR3 DNA: TGTGCCAGCAGTCCTCGGACTAGCGGGCTCGAGCAGTACTTC; CDR3 protein: CASSPRTSGLEQYF
D gene: NA; V gene: TRBV25-1; J gene: TRBJ2-1; CDR3 length: 15; clone size: few; CDR3 DNA: TGTGCCAGCAGTGAATCTTTTAAGGGGGACAATGAGCAGTTCTTC; CDR3 protein: CASSESFKGDNEQFF
D gene: NA; V gene: TRBV12-3/TRBV12-4; J gene: TRBJ2-3; CDR3 length: 16; clone size: many; CDR3 DNA: TGTGCCAGCAGTTTATTGGCGGAGCTGGTCACAGATACGCAGTATTTT; CDR3 protein: CASSLLAELVTDTQYF
D gene: NA; V gene: TRBV15; J gene: TRBJ2-2; CDR3 length: 16; clone size: few; CDR3 DNA: TGTGCCACCAGCAGAATGGGCAGGGGCGCAACCGGGGAGCTGTTTTTT; CDR3 protein: CATSRMGRGATGELFF
D gene: TRBD2; V gene: TRBV2; J gene: TRBJ2-1; CDR3 length: 14; clone size: once; CDR3 DNA: TGTGCCAGCATAGCTAGCGGGAGGGCCCATGAGCAGTTCTTC; CDR3 protein: CASIASGRAHEQFF
D gene: TRBD2; V gene: TRBV12-3/TRBV12-4; J gene: TRBJ2-3; CDR3 length: 20; clone size: few; CDR3 DNA: TGTGCCAGCACCTCGGGCCAGGGACTAGCGGGGGGAGGGGTCACAGATACGCAGTATTTT; CDR3 protein: CASTSGQGLAGGGVTDTQYF
D gene: NA; V gene: TRBV27; J gene: TRBJ1-6; CDR3 length: 14; clone size: many; CDR3 DNA: TGTGCCAGCAGTTTAATCGGCGTAGGTTCACCCCTCCACTTT; CDR3 protein: CASSLIGVGSPLHF
D gene: NA; V gene: TRBV12-3/TRBV12-4; J gene: TRBJ2-5; CDR3 length: 11; clone size: many; CDR3 DNA: TGTGCCAGCAGTTTCAGTGAGACCCAGTACTTC; CDR3 protein: CASSFSETQYF
D gene: TRBD2; V gene: TRBV20-1; J gene: TRBJ2-1; CDR3 length: 16; clone size: NA; CDR3 DNA: TGCAGTGCTGTCAGTCGTAGCGGGGTATCCTACAATGAGCAGTTCTTC; CDR3 protein: CSAVSRSGVSYNEQFF
D gene: NA; V gene: TRBV3-1; J gene: TRBJ1-4; CDR3 length: 13; clone size: many; CDR3 DNA: TGTGCCAGCAGCCAAGATCGTGGGGAAAAACTGTTTTTT; CDR3 protein: CASSQDRGEKLFF
D gene: TRBD1; V gene: TRBV24-1; J gene: TRBJ1-5; CDR3 length: 14; clone size: once; CDR3 DNA: TGTGCCACCAGTGACAGGGACAGGAATCAGCCCCAGCATTTT; CDR3 protein: CATSDRDRNQPQHF
D gene: NA; V gene: TRBV25-1; J gene: TRBJ2-2; CDR3 length: 13; clone size: few; CDR3 DNA: TGTGCCAGCAGTGAAGTTCACGCCGGGGAGCTGTTTTTT; CDR3 protein: CASSEVHAGELFF
D gene: TRBD1; V gene: TRBV11-2; J gene: TRBJ2-1; CDR3 length: 13; clone size: NA; CDR3 DNA: TGTGCCAGCACCAGGACAGGGACCAATGAGCAGTTCTTC; CDR3 protein: CASTRTGTNEQFF
D gene: TRBD1; V gene: TRBV2; J gene: TRBJ1-1; CDR3 length: 15; clone size: few; CDR3 DNA: TGTGCCAGCAAGAACAGGGGGGTCATGAACACTGAAGCTTTCTTT; CDR3 protein: CASKNRGVMNTEAFF
D gene: TRBD1; V gene: TRBV25-1; J gene: TRBJ2-1; CDR3 length: 19; clone size: once; CDR3 DNA: TGTGCCAGCAGAGACAGGGCGTTAGCTCCTCATAGCTCCTACAATGAGCAGTTCTTC; CDR3 protein: CASRDRALAPHSSYNEQFF
D gene: TRBD1; V gene: TRBV29-1; J gene: TRBJ2-5; CDR3 length: 12; clone size: NA; CDR3 DNA: TGCAGCGTCCACAGGGGAGACGAGACCCAGTACTTC; CDR3 protein: CSVHRGDETQYF
D gene: TRBD2; V gene: TRBV20-1; J gene: TRBJ2-1; CDR3 length: 15; clone size: NA; CDR3 DNA: TGCAGTGGTACAACCGGGACTAGTCACTCCGATGAGCAGTTCTTC; CDR3 protein: CSGTTGTSHSDEQFF
D gene: TRBD1; V gene: TRBV7-3; J gene: TRBJ2-3; CDR3 length: 17; clone size: few; CDR3 DNA: TGTGCCAGCAGCCCGGACAGTAGAGGGGGCGGAACAGATACGCAGTATTTT; CDR3 protein: CASSPDSRGGGTDTQYF
D gene: NA; V gene: TRBV6-2/TRBV6-3; J gene: TRBJ2-1; CDR3 length: 16; clone size: few; CDR3 DNA: TGTGCCAGCAGTTACCGTAGGACTGGGGTTGGCAATGAGCAGTTCTTC; CDR3 protein: CASSYRRTGVGNEQFF
D gene: TRBD1; V gene: TRBV28; J gene: TRBJ1-6; CDR3 length: 13; clone size: NA; CDR3 DNA: TGTGCCCTCAGAGGACAGGGCAATTCACCCCTCCACTTT; CDR3 protein: CALRGQGNSPLHF
D gene: NA; V gene: TRBV30; J gene: TRBJ2-5; CDR3 length: 11; clone size: NA; CDR3 DNA: TGTGCCTGGGACCTACAAGAGACCCAGTACTTC; CDR3 protein: CAWDLQETQYF
D gene: NA; V gene: TRBV12-3/TRBV12-4; J gene: TRBJ2-7; CDR3 length: 15; clone size: many; CDR3 DNA: TGTGCCAGCAGTTTGACAGGTCGACTATCCTACGAGCAGTACTTC; CDR3 protein: CASSLTGRLSYEQYF
D gene: TRBD2; V gene: TRBV7-8; J gene: TRBJ2-7; CDR3 length: 15; clone size: few; CDR3 DNA: TGTGCCAGCAGCCCCAGCGGGAAAGGGCCTTACGAGCAGTACTTC; CDR3 protein: CASSPSGKGPYEQYF
D gene: NA; V gene: TRBV5-1; J gene: TRBJ2-7; CDR3 length: 13; clone size: many; CDR3 DNA: TGCGCCAGCAGGGTTGACAGGCTGGACGAGCAGTACTTC; CDR3 protein: CASRVDRLDEQYF
D gene: NA; V gene: TRBV7-9; J gene: TRBJ2-1; CDR3 length: 13; clone size: NA; CDR3 DNA: TGTGCCAGCAGCTTAGTAGATCGTGGTGAGCAGTTCTTC; CDR3 protein: CASSLVDRGEQFF
D gene: NA; V gene: TRBV6-1; J gene: TRBJ2-3; CDR3 length: 15; clone size: few; CDR3 DNA: TGTGCCAGCAGCCTCCGGGGGTTCAGCACAGATACGCAGTATTTT; CDR3 protein: CASSLRGFSTDTQYF